The rows below give T cell receptor beta chains drawn from one sample of a study of Ad26.COV2.S vaccination and SARS-CoV-2 variants. Profiling relied on immunoSEQ multiplex PCR, and the TCRdb table lists in-frame clones only, not all of them. The data contain 300,000 to 350,000 clones, around nine tenths of them singletons. Source: peripheral blood, taken in a trial of Ad26.COV2.S vaccine versus placebo. The receptors here all came from a person aged 18 to 65 who received the Ad26.COV2.S COVID-19 vaccine or a placebo. CDR3s include the opening cysteine and the closing phenylalanine or tryptophan. The D gene is left open where the match is weak. Size is stated for part of the rows, as once, few or many counts, or as a class when the clone is expanded.

j_call d_call v_call clone_size cdr3_aa cdr3_nt
TRBJ1-5 NA TRBV4-1 NA CASSQALGNQPQHF TGCGCCAGCAGCCAAGCCTTGGGGAATCAGCCCCAGCATTTT
TRBJ2-7 NA TRBV6-2/TRBV6-3 NA CASSYSPLEQYF TGTGCCAGCAGTTACTCTCCTCTCGAGCAGTACTTC
TRBJ1-1 NA TRBV6-2/TRBV6-3 NA CASSPETRVGTEAFF TGTGCCAGCAGCCCAGAGACGAGGGTGGGGACTGAAGCTTTCTTT
TRBJ2-7 NA TRBV4-3 NA CASSQGFVASYEQYF TGCGCCAGCAGCCAAGGTTTTGTAGCCTCCTACGAGCAGTACTTC
TRBJ1-1 NA TRBV20-1 NA CSARSNTEAFF TGCAGTGCTAGATCTAACACTGAAGCTTTCTTT
TRBJ1-5 TRBD1 TRBV2 NA CASSATGAGGNQPQHF TGTGCCAGCAGTGCGACAGGGGCTGGGGGCAATCAGCCCCAGCATTTT
TRBJ1-2 NA TRBV28 NA CASSLQGYGYTF TGTGCCAGCAGTTTGCAGGGCTATGGCTACACCTTC
TRBJ1-4 TRBD1 TRBV18 NA CASSTRTGGSDNEKLFF TGTGCCAGCTCAACCCGGACAGGGGGCTCGGATAATGAAAAACTGTTTTTT
TRBJ2-1 NA TRBV4-1 NA CASSQLVGPYNEQFF TGCGCCAGCAGCCAATTGGTTGGACCATACAATGAGCAGTTCTTC
TRBJ2-7 TRBD1 TRBV6-5 NA CASRRQGNYEQYF TGTGCCAGCAGGAGACAGGGGAACTACGAGCAGTACTTC
TRBJ2-7 TRBD1 TRBV2 NA CASSPQGAGRGGSLGYEQYF TGTGCCAGCAGTCCCCAGGGGGCCGGGAGAGGGGGAAGCCTCGGCTACGAGCAGTACTTC
TRBJ2-2 NA TRBV3-1/TRBV3-2 NA CASGESRQSTGELFF TGTGCCAGCGGAGAGAGCAGACAGTCGACCGGGGAGCTGTTTTTT
TRBJ2-2 NA TRBV6-5 NA CASSFRDVHSLGELFF TGTGCCAGCAGTTTCCGGGACGTCCATAGTCTGGGGGAGCTGTTTTTT
TRBJ2-3 NA TRBV7-6 NA CASSLGAVNTDTQYF TGTGCCAGCAGCTTGGGGGCGGTAAACACAGATACGCAGTATTTT
TRBJ2-7 TRBD2 TRBV6-2/TRBV6-3 NA CASSHRLAGGPGEQYF TGTGCCAGCAGTCATCGACTAGCGGGAGGGCCGGGTGAGCAGTACTTC
TRBJ2-3 NA TRBV11-2 NA CASSLVLGSSTDTQYF TGTGCCAGCAGCTTAGTTTTAGGGTCTAGCACAGATACGCAGTATTTT
TRBJ1-2 TRBD1 TRBV3-1/TRBV3-2 NA CASSQPGTGSLYGYTF TGTGCCAGCAGCCAACCAGGGACAGGGAGTCTCTATGGCTACACCTTC
TRBJ2-7 NA TRBV6-2/TRBV6-3 NA CASSYFDRDEQYF TGTGCCAGCAGTTACTTCGATCGGGACGAGCAGTACTTC
TRBJ1-3 NA TRBV7-9 NA CASSLDTSGNTIYF TGTGCCAGCAGCTTAGACACGTCTGGAAACACCATATATTTT
TRBJ2-5 NA TRBV4-3 NA CASSQDLEASPYQETQYF TGCGCCAGCAGCCAAGACTTAGAGGCTAGCCCTTACCAAGAGACCCAGTACTTC
TRBJ2-3 TRBD2 TRBV9 NA CASSEGLDRGTDTQYF TGTGCCAGCAGCGAGGGACTAGATAGGGGCACAGATACGCAGTATTTT
TRBJ2-5 NA TRBV5-1 NA CASSPGTVQETQYF TGCGCCAGCAGCCCCGGGACCGTCCAAGAGACCCAGTACTTC
TRBJ1-4 TRBD1 TRBV7-9 NA CASSLGTGDEKLFF TGTGCCAGCAGCTTGGGGACAGGGGATGAAAAACTGTTTTTT
TRBJ1-3 NA TRBV7-2 NA CASSPRTNTIYF TGTGCCAGCAGCCCCCGGACGAACACCATATATTTT
TRBJ1-1 NA TRBV2 NA CASSAGQLNTEAFF TGTGCCAGCAGTGCAGGACAACTGAACACTGAAGCTTTCTTT
TRBJ1-1 NA TRBV7-8 NA CASSLGSVRGAATEAFF TGTGCCAGCAGCTTAGGGAGCGTTCGGGGCGCGGCGACTGAAGCTTTCTTT
TRBJ2-3 NA TRBV27 NA CASRPSGVLLNTQYF TGTGCCAGCAGGCCGTCAGGGGTACTCCTAAATACGCAGTATTTT
TRBJ1-5 TRBD1 TRBV5-6 NA CASSFQLRQGGDQPQHF TGTGCCAGCAGCTTCCAATTGCGACAGGGGGGGGATCAGCCCCAGCATTTT
TRBJ2-3 TRBD2 TRBV6-1 NA CASSEGGGSAYRQYF TGTGCCAGCAGTGAAGGGGGCGGGAGTGCCTACCGGCAGTATTTT
TRBJ1-5 TRBD1 TRBV3-1/TRBV3-2 NA CASSRGQGVRSNQPQHF TGTGCCAGCAGCCGGGGACAGGGGGTACGGAGCAATCAGCCCCAGCATTTT
TRBJ2-7 NA TRBV19 NA CASSIFPGTYEQYF TGTGCCAGTAGTATATTCCCAGGGACCTACGAGCAGTACTTC
TRBJ2-1 TRBD2 TRBV10-3 NA CATGGLASHNEQFF TGTGCCACCGGGGGACTAGCCTCCCACAATGAGCAGTTCTTC
TRBJ1-2 NA TRBV10-3 once CAISGTANYGYTF TGTGCCATCAGTGGGACAGCTAACTATGGCTACACCTTC